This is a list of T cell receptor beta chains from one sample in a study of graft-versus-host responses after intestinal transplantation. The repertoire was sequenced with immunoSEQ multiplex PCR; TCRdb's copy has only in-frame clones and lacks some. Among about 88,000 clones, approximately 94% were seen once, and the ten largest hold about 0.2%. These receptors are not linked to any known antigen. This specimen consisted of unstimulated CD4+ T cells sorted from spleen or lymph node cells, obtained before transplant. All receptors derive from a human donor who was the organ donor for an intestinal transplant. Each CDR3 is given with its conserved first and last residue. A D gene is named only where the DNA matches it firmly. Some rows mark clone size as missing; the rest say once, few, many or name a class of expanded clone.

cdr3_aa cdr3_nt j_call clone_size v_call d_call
CASSVTDRPKAFF TGTGCCAGCAGCGTAACGGACAGGCCAAAAGCTTTCTTT TRBJ1-1 NA TRBV9 TRBD1
CASSRQGGTGELFF TGTGCCAGCAGCCGACAGGGGGGGACCGGGGAGCTGTTTTTT TRBJ2-2 NA TRBV6-5 TRBD1
CASSYSGSWDRVAFF TGTGCCAGCAGTTACTCTGGGTCGTGGGACAGGGTCGCTTTCTTT TRBJ1-1 NA TRBV6-5 TRBD1
CASSSDLSYEQYF TGTGCCAGCAGTTCCGACCTCTCCTACGAGCAGTACTTC TRBJ2-7 NA TRBV6-6 NA
CASSLRRRDYGYTF TGTGCCAGCAGCTTGAGGCGTAGAGACTATGGCTACACCTTC TRBJ1-2 NA TRBV5-6 NA
CASSLTVGEYGYTF TGTGCCAGCAGCCTGACAGTAGGGGAATATGGCTACACCTTC TRBJ1-2 NA TRBV5-4 NA
CASSLSSGGNQETQYF TGTGCCAGCAGTTTATCGAGCGGGGGAAACCAAGAGACCCAGTACTTC TRBJ2-5 NA TRBV27 TRBD2
CASGPPGNTEAFF TGTGCTAGTGGTCCGCCGGGGAACACTGAAGCTTTCTTT TRBJ1-1 NA TRBV12-5 NA
CASSFDTNQPQHF TGCGCCAGCAGCTTTGATACCAATCAGCCCCAGCATTTT TRBJ1-5 once TRBV5-1 NA
CASSQDFRGGGNEAFF TGCGCCAGCAGCCAAGATTTCCGCGGGGGGGGAAATGAAGCTTTCTTT TRBJ1-1 NA TRBV4-3 NA
CASSEMKWGQTNEKLFF TGCGCCAGCAGTGAGATGAAGTGGGGGCAGACTAATGAAAAACTGTTTTTT TRBJ1-4 NA TRBV10-1 NA
CASRFRDRVTEAFF TGTGCCAGCAGATTCCGGGACAGGGTCACTGAAGCTTTCTTT TRBJ1-1 NA TRBV5-6 TRBD1
CASSLARMDAGEATF TGCGCCAGCAGCTTGGCTCGGATGGACGCGGGTGAGGCTACCTTC TRBJ1-2 NA TRBV5-1 NA
CASGLDPYTQYF TGTGCCAGCGGCCTAGATCCGTATACGCAGTATTTT TRBJ2-3 NA TRBV7-3 NA
CASSLYGWGSSGYTF TGTGCCAGCAGTTTGTATGGATGGGGCTCCTCTGGCTACACCTTC TRBJ1-2 NA TRBV27 NA
CASKRSRELFF TGTGCCAGCAAACGTAGTAGGGAGCTGTTTTTT TRBJ2-2 NA TRBV28 NA
CASRMGATTNSPLHF TGTGCCAGCAGGATGGGGGCGACGACTAATTCACCCCTCCACTTT TRBJ1-6 NA TRBV6-5 NA
CAWSVQETQYF TGTGCCTGGAGTGTACAAGAGACCCAGTACTTC TRBJ2-5 NA TRBV30 NA
CASSQDRLANVLTF TGCGCCAGCAGCCAAGACCGGCTGGCCAACGTCCTGACTTTC TRBJ2-6 once TRBV4-3 NA
CASSSGTGELFF TGTGCCAGCAGTTCCGGCACCGGGGAGCTGTTTTTT TRBJ2-2 NA TRBV7-3 NA
CASSVTGTYEQYF TGTGCCAGTAGTGTGACAGGGACCTACGAGCAGTACTTC TRBJ2-7 NA TRBV19 TRBD1
CASSPAGTGYGYTF TGTGCCAGCAGTCCAGCCGGGACAGGGTATGGCTACACCTTC TRBJ1-2 NA TRBV6-5 TRBD1
CASSLRQGAMNTEAFF TGTGCCAGCAGCTTGCGACAGGGGGCAATGAACACTGAAGCTTTCTTT TRBJ1-1 NA TRBV5-8 TRBD1
CASSMASYSSYNEQFF TGTGCCAGTAGTATGGCTAGCTATAGCTCCTACAATGAGCAGTTCTTC TRBJ2-1 NA TRBV19 NA
CSVVGQGGAYYGYTF TGCAGCGTCGTGGGACAGGGGGGGGCATACTATGGCTACACCTTC TRBJ1-2 NA TRBV29-1 TRBD1
CASSLSENQPQHF TGCGCCAGCAGCTTGTCGGAGAATCAGCCCCAGCATTTT TRBJ1-5 NA TRBV5-1 NA
CASSYRTSGGSDTQYF TGTGCCAGCAGCTACCGGACTAGCGGGGGGTCAGATACGCAGTATTTT TRBJ2-3 NA TRBV11-2 TRBD2
CASSQPQHF TGTGCCAGCAGCCAGCCCCAGCATTTT TRBJ1-5 NA TRBV6-4 NA
CASSGTSGGAETQYF TGTGCCAGCAGCGGGACTAGCGGGGGGGCGGAGACCCAGTACTTC TRBJ2-5 NA TRBV25-1 TRBD2
CAWSVGYSSYNSPLHF TGTGCCTGGAGTGTTGGTTATAGCTCCTATAATTCACCCCTCCACTTT TRBJ1-6 few TRBV30 NA